What follows is one TCR beta chain and its context. Antigen: not known. This table comes from immunoSEQ multiplex PCR, and its TCRdb copy is limited to in-frame clones, with some not included. The table shows thousands of clones, with around 91% occurring only once. The sample comes from a study of T cells and Merkel cell carcinoma outcomes. General study findings and limits: Reportedly, T-cell repertoire with density predicts Merkel cell carcinoma outcomes.

The germline V gene encodes CDR1 MNHEY and CDR2 SVGAGI. CDR3 length: 15 residues. V lost 4 bases and J lost 8; bases outside the gene matches: 8. The TCR was taken from a human donor with Merkel cell carcinoma. The sample comprised tumor tissue from Merkel cell carcinoma. The chain has TRBV6-5 and TRBJ1-6; 7 bases are a match to TRBD1. CDR3 protein: CASSLTGTADSPLHF. DNA for the CDR3: TGTGCCAGCAGTTTAACCGGGACAGCGGATTCACCCCTCCACTTT.